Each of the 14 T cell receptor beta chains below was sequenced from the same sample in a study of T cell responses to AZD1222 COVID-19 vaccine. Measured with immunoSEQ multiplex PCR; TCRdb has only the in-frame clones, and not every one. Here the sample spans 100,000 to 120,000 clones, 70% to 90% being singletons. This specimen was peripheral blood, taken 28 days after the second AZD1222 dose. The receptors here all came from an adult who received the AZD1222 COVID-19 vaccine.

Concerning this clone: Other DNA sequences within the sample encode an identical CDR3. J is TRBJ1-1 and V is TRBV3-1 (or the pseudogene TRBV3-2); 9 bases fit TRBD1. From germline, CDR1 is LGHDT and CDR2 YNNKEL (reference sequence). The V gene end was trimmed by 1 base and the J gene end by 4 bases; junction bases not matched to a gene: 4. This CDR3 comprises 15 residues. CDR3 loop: CASSQGTGVVTEAFF. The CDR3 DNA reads TGTGCCAGCAGCCAAGGGACAGGGGTCGTCACTGAAGCTTTCTTT.

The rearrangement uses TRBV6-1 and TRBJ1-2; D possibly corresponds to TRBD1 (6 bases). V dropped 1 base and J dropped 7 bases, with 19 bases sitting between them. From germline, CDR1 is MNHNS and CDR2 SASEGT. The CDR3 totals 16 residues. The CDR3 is CASSEGFWGASVGYTF. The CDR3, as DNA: TGTGCCAGCAGTGAAGGTTTCTGGGGGGCAAGTGTTGGCTACACCTTC.

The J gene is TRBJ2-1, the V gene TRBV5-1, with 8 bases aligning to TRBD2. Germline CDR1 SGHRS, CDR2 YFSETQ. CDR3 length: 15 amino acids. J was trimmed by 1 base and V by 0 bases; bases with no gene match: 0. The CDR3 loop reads CASSLASGSYNEQFF. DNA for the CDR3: TGCGCCAGCAGCTTGGCTAGCGGGTCCTACAATGAGCAGTTCTTC.

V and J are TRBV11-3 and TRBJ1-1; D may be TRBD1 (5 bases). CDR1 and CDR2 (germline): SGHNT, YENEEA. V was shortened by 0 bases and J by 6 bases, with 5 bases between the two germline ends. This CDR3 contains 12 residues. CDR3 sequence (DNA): TGTGCCAGCAGCTTAGACAGGGCTGAAGCTTTCTTT. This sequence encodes CASSLDRAEAFF.

Here the CDR3 reads CASSGSRDFISYEQYF. The CDR3 region has the DNA TGTGCCAGCAGCGGATCCAGGGATTTTATCTCCTACGAGCAGTACTTC. The V gene is TRBV11-3, the J gene TRBJ2-7; TRBD1 might be the D (5 bases). With 5 bases removed from V and 0 bases from J, the gap between germline ends came to 17 bases. The CDR3 covers 16 residues. Per germline, CDR1 SGHNT and CDR2 YENEEA.

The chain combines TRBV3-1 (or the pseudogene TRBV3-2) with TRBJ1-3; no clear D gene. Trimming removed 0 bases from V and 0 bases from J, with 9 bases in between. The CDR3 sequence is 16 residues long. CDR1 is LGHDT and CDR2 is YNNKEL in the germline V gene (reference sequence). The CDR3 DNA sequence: TGTGCCAGCAGCCAAGATCCCAGATCCTCTGGAAACACCATATATTTT. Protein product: CASSQDPRSSGNTIYF.

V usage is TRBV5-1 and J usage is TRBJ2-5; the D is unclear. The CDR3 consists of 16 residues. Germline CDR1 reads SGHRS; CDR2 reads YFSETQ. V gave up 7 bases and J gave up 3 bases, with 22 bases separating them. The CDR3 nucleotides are TGCGCCAGCGCCCAGACGGACGCGGCCCGAAAAGAGACCCAGTACTTC. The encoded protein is CASAQTDAARKETQYF.

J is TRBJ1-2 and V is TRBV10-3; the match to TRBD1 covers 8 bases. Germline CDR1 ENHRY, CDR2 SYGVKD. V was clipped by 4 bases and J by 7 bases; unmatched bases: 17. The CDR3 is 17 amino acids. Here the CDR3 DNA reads TGTGCCATCAGTGGAACTTACCGTCACCAGGGGGCGCGTGGCTACACCTTC. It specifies CAISGTYRHQGARGYTF.

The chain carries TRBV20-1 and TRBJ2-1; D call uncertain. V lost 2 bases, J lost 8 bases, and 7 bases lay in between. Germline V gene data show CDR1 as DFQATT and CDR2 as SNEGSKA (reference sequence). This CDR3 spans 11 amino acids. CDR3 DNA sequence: TGCAGTGCTAGAATGACTTATGAGCAGTTCTTC. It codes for CSARMTYEQFF.

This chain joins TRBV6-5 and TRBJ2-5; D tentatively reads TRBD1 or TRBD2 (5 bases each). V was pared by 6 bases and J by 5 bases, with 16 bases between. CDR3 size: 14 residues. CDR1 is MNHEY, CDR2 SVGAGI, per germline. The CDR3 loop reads CASRPDGGWETQYF. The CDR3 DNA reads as TGTGCCAGCAGACCAGATGGGGGTTGGGAGACCCAGTACTTC.

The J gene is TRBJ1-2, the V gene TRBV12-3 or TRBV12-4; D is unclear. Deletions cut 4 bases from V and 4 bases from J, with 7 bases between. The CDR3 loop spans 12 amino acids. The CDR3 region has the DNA TGTGCCAGCAGTTACAGCATCTATGGCTACACCTTC. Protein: CASSYSIYGYTF.

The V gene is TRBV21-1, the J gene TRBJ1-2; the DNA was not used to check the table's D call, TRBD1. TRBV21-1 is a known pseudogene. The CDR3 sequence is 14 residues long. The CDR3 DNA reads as TGTGCCAGCAGCAATGAGACAGGATACTATGGCTACACCTTC. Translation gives CASSNETGYYGYTF.

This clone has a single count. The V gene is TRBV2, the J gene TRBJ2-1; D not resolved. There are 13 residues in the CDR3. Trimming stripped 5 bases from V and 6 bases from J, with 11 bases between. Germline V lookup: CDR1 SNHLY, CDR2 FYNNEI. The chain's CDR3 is CASSYGPPNEQFF. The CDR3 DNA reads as TGTGCCAGCAGTTATGGCCCGCCCAATGAGCAGTTCTTC.

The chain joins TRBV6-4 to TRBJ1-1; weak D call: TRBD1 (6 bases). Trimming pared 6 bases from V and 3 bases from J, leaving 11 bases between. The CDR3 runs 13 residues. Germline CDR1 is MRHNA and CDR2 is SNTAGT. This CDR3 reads CASSTGFDTEAFF. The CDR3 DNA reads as TGTGCCAGCAGCACAGGGTTTGACACTGAAGCTTTCTTT.